This record covers a single T cell receptor beta chain. The antigen remains undetermined. Germline V gives CDR1 LNHNV, CDR2 YYDKDF (reference sequence). This CDR3 has 15 residues. The V gene end was trimmed by 5 bases and the J gene end by 4 bases; junction bases not matched to a gene: 6. Memory CD4+ T cells were sorted as CD4+CD45RO+CD25- cells. Semi-nested PCR with Nested Universal Primer A followed constant-region reverse priming of full-length variable regions. A single record per CDR3 protein comes from TCRdb applying MiXCR to the 5' RACE reads. The sample holds 35,000 to 50,000 distinct CDR3 sequences, over 25% seen once. Study-level findings and limits: Tumor Treg TCRs overlapped most with tumor naive CD4+ cells. Tumor memory CD4+ T cell TCR gene usage clustered with blood and lymph node memory CD4+ cells and lymph node naive CD4+ cells.

Material: tumor-infiltrating memory CD4+ T cells sorted from the breast tumor. Indicated subset: memory CD4+ T cells, CD4+CD45RO+CD25-. The chain recombines TRBV15 with TRBJ2-2; 8 bases are a match to TRBD2. The sequence was collected from a female donor with breast cancer. In DNA form, the CDR3 reads TGTGCCACCAGCCTCCGCAGCGGGGGCACCGGGGAGCTGTTTTTT. Translating gives CATSLRSGGTGELFF.